The 6 T cell receptor beta chains below come from one sample, sequenced in a study of CD8+ T cells in alopecia areata. The authors extracted RNA and reverse transcribed it into cDNA as the sequencing template. The data were produced by immunoSEQ multiplex PCR, yet TCRdb's version contains in-frame clones alone and is incomplete. The data show 100,000 to 130,000 clones, over 80% seen once. Treatment specified: oral pan-JAK inhibitor, 5-10 mg twice daily. The material was CD8+ T cells sorted from blood, obtained at week 24, from a patient treated with tofacitinib. The receptors stem from a human donor with alopecia areata.

The chain has TRBV7-9 and TRBJ1-1; D gene unclear. V lost 0 bases, J lost 7 bases, and 12 bases lay in between. From germline, CDR1 is SEHNR and CDR2 FQNEAQ (reference sequence). This CDR3 has 14 amino acids. CDR3 nucleotide sequence: TGTGCCAGCAGCTTAGCGTCGGGATTGGGTGAAGCTTTCTTT. It yields the protein CASSLASGLGEAFF.

The chain links TRBV21-1 to TRBJ2-7; TRBD1 is taken as the D call from the table, unchecked against the DNA. TRBV21-1 constitutes a pseudogene. The CDR3 totals 17 residues. CDR3 sequence reads: CASSKVSLRQGCDEQYF. The CDR3 DNA reads TGTGCCAGCAGCAAAGTCTCCCTTAGACAGGGGTGCGACGAGCAGTACTTC.

The rearrangement links TRBV4-3 to TRBJ2-1; either TRBD1 or TRBD2 may supply D (5 bases each). The CDR3 has 18 residues. Trimming took 2 bases from V and 0 from J, leaving 17 bases between them. Germline values: CDR1 LGHNA, CDR2 YSLEER. The CDR3 protein is CASSQLAGTPSSYNEQFF. The CDR3 DNA sequence: TGCGCCAGCAGCCAATTAGCCGGGACCCCGAGCTCCTACAATGAGCAGTTCTTC.

The count of this clone is one. The chain recombines TRBV9 with TRBJ1-1, with D maybe TRBD1 (5 bases). The germline CDR1 and CDR2 sequences are SGDLS and YYNGEE. With 3 bases removed from V and 0 bases from J, the gap between germline ends came to 18 bases. The CDR3 is 17 residues long. CDR3 amino acids: CASSDGTEDPMNTEAFF. The CDR3 DNA reads TGTGCCAGCAGCGACGGGACGGAGGACCCCATGAACACTGAAGCTTTCTTT.

This CDR3 is CASRDTGVNYGYTF. For the CDR3, the DNA is TGTGCCAGCAGGGATACAGGGGTTAACTATGGCTACACCTTC. V is TRBV2 and J is TRBJ1-2, with TRBD1 matching 7 bases. The CDR3 totals 14 residues. The germline V gene encodes CDR1 SNHLY and CDR2 FYNNEI. V shed 6 bases and J 1 base; nucleotides not matched to a gene: 5.

The CDR3 DNA reads TGTGCCAGCAGCCAAGATGAAGTCCGGGACCCAAGGGGGACTGAAGCTTTCTTT. It codes for CASSQDEVRDPRGTEAFF. The chain couples TRBV4-2 to TRBJ1-1; possibly TRBD1 for D (6 bases). V dropped 0 bases and J dropped 5 bases, with 22 bases sitting between them. The CDR3 sequence is 18 residues long. The V gene's germline CDR1 is LGHNA and CDR2 YNFKEQ.